The 15 T cell receptor beta chains below all came from one sample that was sequenced in a study of T-cell reconstitution after alpha-beta-depleted transplantation in children. A TCRbeta library incorporating unique molecular identifiers was prepared. One entry per CDR3 protein results from TCRdb running MiXCR on the PCR reads. Of 77,000 or so distinct CDR3 sequences listed, approximately 18% are singletons. Sequencing was performed on PBMCs, mostly from graft donor cells, taken 360 days after TCRalphabeta/CD19-depleted stem cell transplant. These receptors were obtained from a male patient aged 2-15 years who had a stem cell transplant for acute lymphoblastic leukemia, so the T cells may come from the graft donor.

There are many counts of this clonotype. This sequence joins TRBV12-3 or TRBV12-4 and TRBJ2-7; D gene uncertain. The V end lost 4 bases, the J end lost 0 bases, and 7 bases lay between the germline ends. This CDR3 is built from 13 residues. The CDR3, as DNA: TGTGCCAGCAGTTCCTTGAGCTCCTACGAGCAGTACTTC. Amino acid sequence: CASSSLSSYEQYF.

This clonotype was observed a handful of times. The V and J genes are TRBV4-1 and TRBJ2-4; TRBD2 matches at 8 bases. There are 19 residues in the CDR3. Germline V gene sequence: CDR1 MGHRA, CDR2 YSYEKL. Losses at the gene ends were 3 bases for V and 1 base for J; bases not matched to a gene: 14. The CDR3 DNA is TGCGCCAGCAGCCATATCATAGCGGGGACCTTAGGGGCCAAAAACATTCAGTACTTC. Protein product: CASSHIIAGTLGAKNIQYF.

This clonotype appeared a few times. The chain employs TRBV10-3 and TRBJ2-1; 12 bases line up with TRBD2. Germline values: CDR1 ENHRY, CDR2 SYGVKD. This CDR3 has 15 residues. The junction had 8 bases not matched to a gene; V was cut back by 5 bases and J by 9 bases. DNA of the CDR3: TGTGCCATCAGTATTTCTAGCGGGAGGGGTGCTGAGCAGTTCTTC. Encoded protein: CAISISSGRGAEQFF.

This clonotype turned up a few times. This chain uses TRBV7-9 with TRBJ2-3; D is undetermined. The CDR3 length is 14 residues. V lost 2 bases to trimming and J lost 2 bases, with 8 bases between them. From germline, CDR1 is SEHNR and CDR2 FQNEAQ (reference sequence). CDR3 bases: TGTGCCAGCAGCTTACTAGACAACACAGATACGCAGTATTTT. Its protein is CASSLLDNTDTQYF. The whole variable domain, filled in from reference TRBV7-9 and TRBJ2-3, reads DTGVSQNPRHKITKRGQNVTFRCDPISEHNRLYWYRQTLGQGPEFLTYFQNEAQLEKSRLLSDRFSAERPKGSFSTLEIQRTEQGDSAMYLCASSLLDNTDTQYFGPGTRLTVL.

J is TRBJ2-7 and V is TRBV11-2; 7 nucleotides match TRBD2. The CDR3 is 15 residues long. V shed 5 bases and J 0 bases; nucleotides not matched to a gene: 7. Germline assignment: CDR1 SGHAT and CDR2 FQNNGV. The CDR3 DNA sequence: TGTGCCAGCAGCCCAGCGGGAACAAGCTCCTACGAGCAGTACTTC. This sequence encodes CASSPAGTSSYEQYF.

This clonotype came up many times. V usage is TRBV7-8 and J usage is TRBJ2-5; D may be TRBD1 or TRBD2 (5 bases each). Per the germline V gene, CDR1 is SGHVS and CDR2 is FQNEAQ. Trimming cost V 2 bases and J 4 bases, with 8 bases left between them. This CDR3 has 13 amino acids. CDR3 amino acids: CASSLMRGETQYF. The CDR3, as DNA: TGTGCCAGCAGCTTAATGAGGGGAGAGACCCAGTACTTC.

A single count supports this clonotype. This chain joins TRBV5-1 and TRBJ2-5; D is uncertain. V was clipped by 3 bases and J by 2 bases, with 14 bases between them. Germline values: CDR1 SGHRS, CDR2 YFSETQ. The CDR3 is 15 amino acids. CDR3 nucleotides: TGCGCCAGCAGCTCCGGTTTGCGCCTACAAGAGACCCAGTACTTC. Amino acids: CASSSGLRLQETQYF.

The chain is built from TRBV5-1 and TRBJ1-1, with D unresolved. The CDR3 totals 17 residues. In germline, CDR1 is SGHRS, CDR2 YFSETQ. V lost 1 base, J lost 5 bases, and 21 bases lay in between. The chain's CDR3 is CASSLRYYQVAGTEAFF. As DNA, the CDR3 is TGCGCCAGCAGCTTGAGGTATTATCAGGTAGCGGGAACTGAAGCTTTCTTT.

This clonotype was counted a few times. CDR3 DNA: TGTGCCAGCAGCTTTATTGGCAGATCTCAAGAGACCCAGTACTTC. Residues: CASSFIGRSQETQYF. The chain combines TRBV5-6 with TRBJ2-5, with no clear D. Germline V CDR1 and CDR2: SGHDT, YYEEEE. The CDR3 runs to 15 residues. Trimming took off 2 bases at V and 2 bases at J, with 13 bases between the two ends.

This clonotype turned up a few times. The CDR3 region is CASRPSGPSSYNEQFF. DNA for the CDR3: TGTGCCAGCAGACCGTCGGGACCGAGCTCCTACAATGAGCAGTTCTTC. The V gene is TRBV6-1, the J gene TRBJ2-1, with D possibly called TRBD1 or TRBD2 (5 bases each). The CDR3 spans 16 residues. The germline CDR1 and CDR2 sequences are MNHNS and SASEGT. V lost 6 bases, J lost 0 bases, and 15 bases lay in between.

The chain joins TRBV12-3 or TRBV12-4 to TRBJ1-2; the D is unclear. The CDR3 runs 14 residues. V lost 3 bases, J lost 8 bases, and 16 bases lay in between. As DNA, the CDR3 is TGTGCCAGCAGTTTCTCTGGTGGGTACTCAGGCTACACCTTC. This sequence encodes CASSFSGGYSGYTF.

The genes are TRBV12-3 or TRBV12-4 and TRBJ2-5, with 8 nucleotides matching TRBD1. The CDR3 has 23 residues. J was trimmed by 9 bases and V by 0 bases; bases with no gene match: 33. The CDR3 DNA follows: TGTGCCAGCAGTTTAGCGCTTGGCTCGTCCAGGGGGCGTCCTCCCCCCCATACTGTGGCCCAGTACTTC. Translating it yields CASSLALGSSRGRPPPHTVAQYF.

This clonotype has at least ten counts. The chain employs TRBV11-3 and TRBJ2-2, with a possible D match to TRBD1 (5 bases). This CDR3 has 14 residues. Germline V gene lookup returns CDR1 SGHNT and CDR2 YENEEA. Trimming left V 5 bases short and J 1 base short, with 8 bases between. CDR3 nucleotides: TGTGCCAGCAGCGATACAGGGAACACCGGGGAGCTGTTTTTT. It is translated as CASSDTGNTGELFF.

The gene calls are TRBV6-2 or TRBV6-3 and TRBJ2-3; D gene ambiguous. Germline V gene data show CDR1 as MNHEY and CDR2 as SVGEGT. With 4 bases removed from V and 2 bases from J, the gap between germline ends came to 4 bases. CDR3 size: 12 residues. CDR3 sequence: CASSSTTDTQYF. The CDR3 DNA reads as TGTGCCAGCAGTTCTACCACAGATACGCAGTATTTT.

There are many counts of this clonotype. The rearrangement uses TRBV2 and TRBJ2-2; 8 bases fit TRBD2. The trim removed 6 bases at V and 7 bases at J, leaving 4 bases unmatched. The CDR3 is made up of 13 amino acids. CDR1 and CDR2 (germline): SNHLY, FYNNEI. The chain's CDR3 is CASSGTSLGELFF. The DNA of the CDR3 is TGTGCCAGCAGCGGGACTAGTCTCGGGGAGCTGTTTTTT. Looking up the rest from reference TRBV2 and TRBJ2-2 gives the full variable domain: EPEVTQTPSHQVTQMGQEVILRCVPISNHLYFYWYRQILGQKVEFLVSFYNNEISEKSEIFDDQFSVERPDGSNFTLKIRSTKLEDSAMYFCASSGTSLGELFFGEGSRLTVL.